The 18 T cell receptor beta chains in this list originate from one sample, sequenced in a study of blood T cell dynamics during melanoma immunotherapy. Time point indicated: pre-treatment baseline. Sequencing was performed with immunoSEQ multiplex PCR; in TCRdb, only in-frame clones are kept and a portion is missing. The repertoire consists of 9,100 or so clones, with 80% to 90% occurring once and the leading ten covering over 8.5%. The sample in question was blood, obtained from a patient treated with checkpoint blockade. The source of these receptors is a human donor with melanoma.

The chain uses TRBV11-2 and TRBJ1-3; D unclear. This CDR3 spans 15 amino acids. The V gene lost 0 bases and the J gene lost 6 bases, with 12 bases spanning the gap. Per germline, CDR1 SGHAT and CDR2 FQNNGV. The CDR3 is CASSLEAGIPNTIYF. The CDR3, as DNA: TGTGCCAGCAGCTTAGAGGCGGGCATACCAAACACCATATATTTT.

The CDR3 reads CASRAPGQGNYGYTF. The DNA of the CDR3 is TGCGCCAGCAGAGCCCCGGGACAGGGTAACTATGGCTACACCTTC. This rearrangement joins TRBV5-1 to TRBJ1-2, with 9 bases fitting TRBD1. From germline, CDR1 is SGHRS and CDR2 YFSETQ. The CDR3 length is 15 residues. Germline trimming cut 5 bases from V and 1 base from J; bases unmatched to any gene: 6. The whole variable domain, remainder taken from reference TRBV5-1 and TRBJ1-2, is KAGVTQTPRYLIKTRGQQVTLSCSPISGHRSVSWYQQTPGQGLQFLFEYFSETQRNKGNFPGRFSGRQFSNSRSEMNVSTLELGDSALYLCASRAPGQGNYGYTFGSGTRLTVV.

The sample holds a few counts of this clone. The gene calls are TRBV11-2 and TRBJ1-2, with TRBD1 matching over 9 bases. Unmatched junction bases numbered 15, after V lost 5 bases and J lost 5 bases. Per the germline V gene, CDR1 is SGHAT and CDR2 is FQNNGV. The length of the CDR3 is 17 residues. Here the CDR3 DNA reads TGTGCCAGCAGCGACCGGAGGAGGGACAGGGAAAAATATGGCTACACCTTC. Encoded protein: CASSDRRRDREKYGYTF.

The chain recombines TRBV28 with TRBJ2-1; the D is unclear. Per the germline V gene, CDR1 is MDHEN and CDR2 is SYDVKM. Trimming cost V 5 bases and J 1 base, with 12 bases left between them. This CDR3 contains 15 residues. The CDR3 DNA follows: TGTGCCAGCAGTCCCCGTTCACTATCCTACAATGAGCAGTTCTTC. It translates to CASSPRSLSYNEQFF.

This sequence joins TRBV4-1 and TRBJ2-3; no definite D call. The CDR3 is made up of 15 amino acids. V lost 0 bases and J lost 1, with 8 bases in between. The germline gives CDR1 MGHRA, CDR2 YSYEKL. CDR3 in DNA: TGCGCCAGCAGCCAAGATGGTGGCGGCACAGATACGCAGTATTTT. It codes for CASSQDGGGTDTQYF.

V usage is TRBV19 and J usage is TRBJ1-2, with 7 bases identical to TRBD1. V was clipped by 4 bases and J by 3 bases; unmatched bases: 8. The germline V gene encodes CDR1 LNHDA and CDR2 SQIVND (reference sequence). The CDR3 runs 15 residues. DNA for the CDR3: TGTGCCAGTAGTAAATGGGGACAGAGCCACTATGGCTACACCTTC. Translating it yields CASSKWGQSHYGYTF.

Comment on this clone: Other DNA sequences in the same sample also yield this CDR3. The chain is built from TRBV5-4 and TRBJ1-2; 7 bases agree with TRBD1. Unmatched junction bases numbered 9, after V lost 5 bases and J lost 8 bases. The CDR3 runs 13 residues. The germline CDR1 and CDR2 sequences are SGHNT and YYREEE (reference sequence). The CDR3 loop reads CASSRDRDRGYTF. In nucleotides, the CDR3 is TGTGCCAGCAGTAGGGACAGAGATCGAGGCTACACCTTC.

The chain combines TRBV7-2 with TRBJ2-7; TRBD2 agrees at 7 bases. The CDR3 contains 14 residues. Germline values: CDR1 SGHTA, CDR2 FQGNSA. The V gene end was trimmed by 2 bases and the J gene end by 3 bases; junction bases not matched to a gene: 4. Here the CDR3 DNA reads TGTGCCAGCAGCTTAACGGGCGGGGGCTACGAGCAGTACTTC. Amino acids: CASSLTGGGYEQYF.

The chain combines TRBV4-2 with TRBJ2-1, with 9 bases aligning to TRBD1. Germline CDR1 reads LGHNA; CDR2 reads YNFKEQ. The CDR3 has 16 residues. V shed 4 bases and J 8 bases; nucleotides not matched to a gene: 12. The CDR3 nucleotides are TGTGCCAGCAGCCTAACCGGGACAGGGAGTATAGATGAGCAGTTCTTC. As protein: CASSLTGTGSIDEQFF.

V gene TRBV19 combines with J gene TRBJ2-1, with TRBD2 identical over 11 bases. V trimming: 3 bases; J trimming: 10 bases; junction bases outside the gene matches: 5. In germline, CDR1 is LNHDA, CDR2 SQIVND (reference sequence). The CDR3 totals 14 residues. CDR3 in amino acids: CASSIDRTSGEQFF. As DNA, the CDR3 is TGTGCCAGTAGTATTGATAGGACTAGCGGGGAGCAGTTCTTC.

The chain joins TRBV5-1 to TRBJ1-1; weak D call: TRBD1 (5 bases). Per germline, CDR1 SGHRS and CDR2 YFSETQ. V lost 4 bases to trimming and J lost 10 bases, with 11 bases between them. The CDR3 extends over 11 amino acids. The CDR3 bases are TGCGCCAGCAGCCCGGGACTCGGAGCTTTCTTT. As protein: CASSPGLGAFF.

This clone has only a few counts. CDR3 loop: CAWSVRSRGPYGYTF. CDR3 bases: TGTGCCTGGAGTGTTAGGTCCCGAGGCCCATATGGCTACACCTTC. The chain is built from TRBV30 and TRBJ1-2; no firm D call. The CDR3 is 15 residues long. The V and J ends lost 0 bases and 5 bases respectively, with 16 bases between them. CDR1 is GTSNPN, CDR2 SVGIG, per germline (reference sequence). The entire variable domain, with the rest obtained from reference TRBV30 and TRBJ1-2, is as follows: SQTIHQWPATLVQPVGSPLSLECTVEGTSNPNLYWYRQAAGRGLQLLFYSVGIGQISSEVPQNLSASRPQDRQFILSSKKLLLSDSGFYLCAWSVRSRGPYGYTFGSGTRLTVV.

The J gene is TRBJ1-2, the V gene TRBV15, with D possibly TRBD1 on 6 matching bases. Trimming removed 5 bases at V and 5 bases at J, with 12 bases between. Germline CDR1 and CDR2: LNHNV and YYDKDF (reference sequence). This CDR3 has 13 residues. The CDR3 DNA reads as TGTGCCACCAGCCCTTCCGGACAGTATGGCTACACCTTC. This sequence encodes CATSPSGQYGYTF.

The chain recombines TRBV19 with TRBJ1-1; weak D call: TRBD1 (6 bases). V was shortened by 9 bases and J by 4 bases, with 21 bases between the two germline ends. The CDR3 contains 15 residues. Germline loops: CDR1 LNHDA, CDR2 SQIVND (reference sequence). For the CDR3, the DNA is TGTGCCAGCCAAACGAAAGGGGGGGCACTCACTGAAGCTTTCTTT. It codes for CASQTKGGALTEAFF.

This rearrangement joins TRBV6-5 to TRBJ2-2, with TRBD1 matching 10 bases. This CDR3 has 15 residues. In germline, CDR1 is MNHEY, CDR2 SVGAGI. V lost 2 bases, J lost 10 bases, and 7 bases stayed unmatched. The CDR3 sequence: CASSYQGTGVLELFF. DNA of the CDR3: TGTGCCAGCAGTTACCAAGGGACAGGGGTATTGGAGCTGTTTTTT.

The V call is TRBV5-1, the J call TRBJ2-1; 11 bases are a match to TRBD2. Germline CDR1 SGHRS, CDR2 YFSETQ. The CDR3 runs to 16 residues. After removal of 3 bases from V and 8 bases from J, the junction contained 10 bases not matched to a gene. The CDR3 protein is CASSSNSGGAVYEQFF. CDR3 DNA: TGCGCCAGCAGCTCAAATAGCGGGGGGGCCGTCTATGAGCAGTTCTTC.

The CDR3 is CASRMTGQVYEQYF. CDR3 bases: TGTGCCAGCAGGATGACGGGACAGGTCTACGAGCAGTACTTC. The J gene is TRBJ2-7, the V gene TRBV2, with 8 bases matching TRBD1. The CDR3 contains 14 residues. Germline trimming cut 6 bases from V and 3 bases from J; bases unmatched to any gene: 7. Germline loops: CDR1 SNHLY, CDR2 FYNNEI.

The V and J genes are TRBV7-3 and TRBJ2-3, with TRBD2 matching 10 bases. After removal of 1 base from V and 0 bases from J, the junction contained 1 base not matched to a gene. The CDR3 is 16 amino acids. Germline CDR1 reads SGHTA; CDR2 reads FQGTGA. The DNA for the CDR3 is TGTGCCAGCAGCTTAATAGCGGGGGGTAGCACAGATACGCAGTATTTT. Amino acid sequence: CASSLIAGGSTDTQYF.